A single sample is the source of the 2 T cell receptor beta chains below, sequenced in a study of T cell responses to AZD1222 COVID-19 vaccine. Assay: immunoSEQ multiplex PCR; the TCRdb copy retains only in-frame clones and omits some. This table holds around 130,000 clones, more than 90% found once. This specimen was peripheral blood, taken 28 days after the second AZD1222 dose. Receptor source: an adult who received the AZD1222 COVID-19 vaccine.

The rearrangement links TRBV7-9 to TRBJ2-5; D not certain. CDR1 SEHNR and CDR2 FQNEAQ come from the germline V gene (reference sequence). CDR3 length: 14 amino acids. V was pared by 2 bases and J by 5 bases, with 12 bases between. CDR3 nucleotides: TGTGCCAGCAGCTTATGGCAGCTGGGTGAGACCCAGTACTTC. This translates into CASSLWQLGETQYF.

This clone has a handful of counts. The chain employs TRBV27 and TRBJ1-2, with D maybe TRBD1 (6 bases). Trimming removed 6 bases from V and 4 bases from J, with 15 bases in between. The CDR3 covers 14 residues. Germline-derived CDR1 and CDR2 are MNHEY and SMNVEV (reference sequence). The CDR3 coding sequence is TGTGCCAGCAGCCTTCAGGGGTCTGTCTATGGCTACACCTTC. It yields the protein CASSLQGSVYGYTF.